Listed below are T cell receptor beta chains from one sample, sequenced in a study of siplizumab effects on memory and regulatory T cells. Here immunoSEQ multiplex PCR was the method, and the copy in TCRdb shows in-frame clones only, minus some. The table shows roughly 100,000 clones, with around 90% occurring only once. The sample consisted of non-Treg CD4+ T cells sorted from blood. The receptor set was obtained from a human donor in good health. CDR3s include the opening cysteine and the closing phenylalanine or tryptophan. The D gene is left open where the match is weak. The size field is filled for only some rows; it gives once, few, many or a size class.

V gene	J gene	clone size	D gene	CDR3 protein	CDR3 DNA
TRBV19	TRBJ2-6	-	TRBD2	CASSRTSGRSSGANVLTF	TGTGCCAGTAGTCGGACTAGCGGGCGAAGCTCTGGGGCCAACGTCCTGACTTTC
TRBV6-5	TRBJ2-7	-	-	CASSTSAGDSYEQYF	TGTGCCAGCTCTACTTCGGCGGGTGACTCCTACGAGCAGTACTTC
TRBV19	TRBJ2-7	once	-	CASSKQGDSYEQYF	TGTGCCAGTAGTAAACAGGGAGACTCCTACGAGCAGTACTTC
TRBV19	TRBJ1-4	once	-	CASSKWTNEKLFF	TGTGCCAGTAGTAAATGGACTAATGAAAAACTGTTTTTT
TRBV7-3	TRBJ2-7	-	TRBD1	CASSPSGQGAEQYF	TGTGCCAGCAGCCCCTCCGGACAGGGGGCCGAGCAGTACTTC
TRBV7-8	TRBJ1-5	-	TRBD1	CASSFRTGSNQPQHF	TGTGCCAGCAGCTTTCGGACAGGGAGCAATCAGCCCCAGCATTTT
TRBV11-3	TRBJ2-3	-	TRBD1	CASSLVGDRGDTQYF	TGTGCCAGCAGCTTAGTAGGGGACAGGGGAGATACGCAGTATTTT
TRBV20-1	TRBJ2-1	-	-	CSKDRLNEQFF	TGCAGTAAGGATAGACTCAATGAGCAGTTCTTC
TRBV7-9	TRBJ1-6	-	-	CASSSRADNSPLHF	TGTGCCAGCAGCTCCAGGGCAGACAATTCACCCCTCCACTTT
TRBV11-3	TRBJ1-1	-	-	CASSPLRDTEAFF	TGTGCCAGCAGTCCCTTGAGGGACACTGAAGCTTTCTTT
TRBV1	TRBJ2-7	-	-	CTSSQWGQELYEQYF	TGCACCAGCAGCCAATGGGGACAGGAACTCTACGAGCAGTACTTC
TRBV6-5	TRBJ1-4	-	-	CASSYSREKLFF	TGTGCCAGCAGTTACTCGCGAGAAAAACTGTTTTTT
TRBV2	TRBJ2-2	-	TRBD1	CASRDRQGNTGELFF	TGTGCCAGCAGGGACCGACAGGGAAACACCGGGGAGCTGTTTTTT
TRBV7-3	TRBJ1-5	-	-	CASSYKRDISNQPQHF	TGTGCCAGCAGCTATAAAAGGGACATTAGTAATCAGCCCCAGCATTTT
TRBV5-4	TRBJ2-5	-	-	CASSWDPGAETQYF	TGTGCCAGCAGCTGGGACCCGGGCGCGGAGACCCAGTACTTC
TRBV5-5	TRBJ1-5	-	-	CASSRDSNQPQHF	TGTGCCAGCAGCCGGGACAGCAATCAGCCCCAGCATTTT
TRBV15	TRBJ2-7	-	-	CATSRGSYEQYF	TGTGCCACCAGCAGGGGTTCCTACGAGCAGTACTTC
TRBV7-9	TRBJ1-2	-	-	CASSGSFYGYTF	TGTGCCAGTTCCGGGAGCTTCTATGGCTACACCTTC
TRBV5-1	TRBJ2-7	-	TRBD1	CASSTGTGGYEQYF	TGCGCCAGCAGCACCGGGACAGGGGGTTACGAGCAGTACTTC
TRBV18	TRBJ2-5	-	-	CASSPRTVRETQYF	TGTGCCAGCTCACCAAGGACAGTGCGGGAGACCCAGTACTTC
TRBV5-6	TRBJ2-3	once	-	CASSLGLTSTDTQYF	TGTGCCAGCAGCTTGGGACTAACTAGCACAGATACGCAGTATTTT
TRBV27	TRBJ2-3	-	TRBD2	CASSFSGTNTFTDTQYF	TGTGCCAGCAGTTTCTCCGGGACTAACACCTTCACAGATACGCAGTATTTT
TRBV6-5	TRBJ2-7	-	-	CASHRSPYEQYF	TGTGCCAGCCACCGAAGCCCCTACGAGCAGTACTTC
TRBV28	TRBJ2-1	-	-	CASSFKSRQGKFF	TGTGCCAGCAGTTTTAAGAGCCGGCAGGGGAAGTTCTTC
TRBV6-1	TRBJ1-2	-	-	CASSEQGKIYGYTF	TGTGCCAGCAGTGAACAGGGGAAGATCTATGGCTACACCTTC
TRBV12-5	TRBJ2-7	-	TRBD1	CASGLRTGAQVAHEQYF	TGTGCTAGTGGTTTGAGGACAGGGGCGCAAGTAGCCCACGAGCAGTACTTC
TRBV28	TRBJ2-5	-	-	CASSFRYQETQYF	TGTGCCAGCAGTTTTAGGTACCAAGAGACCCAGTACTTC
TRBV27	TRBJ1-1	-	-	CASSPQGWEVGTEAFF	TGTGCCAGCAGTCCCCAAGGATGGGAGGTCGGAACTGAAGCTTTCTTT
TRBV6-6	TRBJ2-7	-	TRBD1	CASSLGQGGYEQYF	TGTGCCAGCAGTTTGGGACAGGGAGGCTACGAGCAGTACTTC
TRBV18	TRBJ2-5	-	-	CASSLLRGAQETQYF	TGTGCCAGCTCCCTCCTCCGAGGGGCTCAAGAGACCCAGTACTTC
TRBV7-9	TRBJ1-4	-	-	CASSPKRGDTNEKLFF	TGTGCCAGCAGCCCTAAACGGGGGGACACTAATGAAAAACTGTTTTTT
TRBV7-2	TRBJ2-3	-	-	CASSLSTVSTDTQYF	TGTGCCAGCAGCTTAAGTACAGTTAGCACAGATACGCAGTATTTT
TRBV7-7	TRBJ2-5	few	-	CASSPERQETQYF	TGTGCTAGCAGCCCCGAGCGGCAAGAGACCCAGTACTTC
TRBV7-8	TRBJ1-3	-	-	CASSRANSGNTIYF	TGTGCCAGCAGCCGGGCCAACTCTGGAAACACCATATATTTT
TRBV28	TRBJ2-3	once	-	CASTVRAGSTDTQYF	TGTGCCAGCACCGTTCGGGCGGGTAGCACAGATACGCAGTATTTT
TRBV4-1	TRBJ2-5	-	-	CASSQAGGFQETQYF	TGCGCCAGCAGCCAAGCTGGGGGGTTCCAAGAGACCCAGTACTTC
TRBV11-3	TRBJ2-1	-	-	CASSLGGGLRGEQFF	TGTGCCAGCAGCTTAGGAGGTGGACTACGGGGTGAGCAGTTCTTC
TRBV5-1	TRBJ2-1	-	-	CASRLNGVNEQFF	TGCGCCAGCAGGCTTAATGGGGTCAATGAGCAGTTCTTC
TRBV20-1	TRBJ2-2	-	-	CSATPAGELFF	TGCAGTGCTACCCCGGCCGGGGAGCTGTTTTTT
TRBV6-1	TRBJ1-5	-	-	CASSERPGGSNQPQHF	TGTGCCAGCAGTGAACGACCGGGGGGGAGCAATCAGCCCCAGCATTTT
TRBV5-4	TRBJ1-1	-	-	CASSLVMGTEAFF	TGTGCCAGCAGCTTGGTCATGGGGACTGAAGCTTTCTTT
TRBV19	TRBJ2-1	-	TRBD1	CASSITTGRNEQFF	TGTGCCAGTAGTATAACGACAGGGCGGAATGAGCAGTTCTTC
TRBV4-3	TRBJ1-1	-	-	CASSQDHSGNTEAFF	TGCGCCAGCAGCCAAGATCACTCAGGGAACACTGAAGCTTTCTTT